This T cell receptor beta chain was recorded in a study of CD8 T cells in Susac syndrome. Reverse transcription of 0.5 to 1 ug RNA was performed with random hexamers. Each CDR3 protein gets one entry after TCRdb re-called the immunoSEQ multiplex PCR reads with MiXCR. Among under 150,000 distinct CDR3 sequences listed, around 90% were seen once. The CDR3 is made up of 15 amino acids. Between the trimmed V and J ends, which lost 0 bases and 5 bases, there was a span of 15 bases. Germline-derived CDR1 and CDR2 are SGHNT and YYREEE (reference sequence). The chain joins TRBV5-4 to TRBJ2-7; D may be TRBD2 (5 bases). The origin of this receptor is a human donor with multiple sclerosis. Source material: CD8+ T cells from PBMCs. CDR3 nucleotide sequence: TGTGCCAGCAGCTTGGTGTCGGGAAGGCGGGACGAGCAGTACTTC. It codes for CASSLVSGRRDEQYF.